This T cell receptor (beta chain) appears in the sequencing data of a study of identical twins. V lost 10 bases to trimming and J lost 3 bases, with 18 bases between them. Germline-derived CDR1 and CDR2 are ENHRY and SYGVKD. The CDR3 loop spans 14 amino acids. A few counts support this clonotype. TCRdb passed the 5' RACE reads through MiXCR, listing each CDR3 protein once. The sample includes about 920,000 distinct CDR3 sequences, about 12% of them seen just once. These data are also associated with another study on yellow fever vaccine responses in identical twins.

The TCR originated in a woman under 30 in good health. Sequenced material: PBMCs. The gene calls are TRBV10-3 and TRBJ2-5; TRBD2 is a possible D gene (6 bases). The chain's CDR3 is CATRGREVEETQYF. CDR3 DNA: TGTGCCACGAGGGGCAGGGAGGTAGAAGAGACCCAGTACTTC.